In this sample, the clone carrying this T cell receptor (beta chain) turned up once. The sample comes from a study of blood T cell repertoires in COVID-19. Background on the study: The United States, Italy and Spain were the sources of the acute and convalescent COVID-19 samples. T cells, B-cell-depleted T cells, or PBMCs provided the cDNA or gDNA that served as material.

V lost 2 bases and J 0 bases, leaving 8 bases between the germline ends. The CDR3 has 14 amino acids. Germline CDR1 reads SGHVS; CDR2 reads FQNEAQ. The authors' processing: Quantification of nucleated cells was approximated via reference gene primer amplification. TCRdb keeps only in-frame clones here, not all; method: immunoSEQ multiplex PCR. The D gene and trimming were derived from the DNA, and the V and J assignments and clone size from that table. The sample shows about 400,000 clones, roughly nine tenths of them seen only once. This TCR came from a man in his forties or fifties with acute or convalescent COVID-19. Material: peripheral blood. The rearrangement joins TRBV7-8 to TRBJ2-7; the D gene is possibly TRBD2 (5 bases). The CDR3 spells CASSLRGPSYEQYF. The CDR3 region has the DNA TGTGCCAGCAGCTTAAGAGGGCCCTCCTACGAGCAGTACTTC. Full variable domain (outside the CDR3, taken from reference TRBV7-8 and TRBJ2-7): GAGVSQSPRYKVAKRGQDVALRCDPISGHVSLFWYQQALGQGPEFLTYFQNEAQLDKSGLPSDRFFAERPEGSVSTLKIQRTQQEDSAVYLCASSLRGPSYEQYFGPGTRLTVT.